Listed below are T cell receptor beta chains from one sample, sequenced in a study of T-cell reconstitution after alpha-beta-depleted transplantation in children. One entry per CDR3 protein results from TCRdb running MiXCR on the PCR reads. The profile shows fewer than 550,000 distinct CDR3 sequences, 15% to 20% of them singletons. The sample consisted of PBMCs, mostly from graft donor cells, taken 360 days after TCRalphabeta/CD19-depleted stem cell transplant. Receptors were obtained from a boy in the first two years of life who had a stem cell transplant for Wiskott-Aldrich syndrome, so the T cells may come from the graft donor. Both conserved end residues are part of each CDR3. D genes are given only for firm matches. Size is stated for part of the rows, as once, few or many counts, or as a class when the clone is expanded.

J gene: TRBJ1-2; D gene: NA; V gene: TRBV7-9; clone size: NA; CDR3 DNA: TGTGCCAGCAGAACAGGGAGGGTCCATGGCTACACCTTC; CDR3 protein: CASRTGRVHGYTF
J gene: TRBJ1-2; D gene: TRBD1; V gene: TRBV7-2; clone size: NA; CDR3 DNA: TGTGCCAGCAGCTTAGGAGGGACAGGGGGGAATGGCTACACCTTC; CDR3 protein: CASSLGGTGGNGYTF
J gene: TRBJ2-3; D gene: NA; V gene: TRBV20-1; clone size: NA; CDR3 DNA: TGCAGTGCTACATGGGACTTCCTAATCACAGATACGCAGTATTTT; CDR3 protein: CSATWDFLITDTQYF
J gene: TRBJ2-5; D gene: TRBD1; V gene: TRBV5-1; clone size: many; CDR3 DNA: TGCGCCAGCAGCTTTACCGGGACAGGGAGAGAGACCCAGTACTTC; CDR3 protein: CASSFTGTGRETQYF
J gene: TRBJ2-3; D gene: TRBD2; V gene: TRBV24-1; clone size: few; CDR3 DNA: TGTGCCACCAGTGACCGTCCTAGAGCGGGGGGGCCATATACGCAGTATTTT; CDR3 protein: CATSDRPRAGGPYTQYF
J gene: TRBJ2-1; D gene: NA; V gene: TRBV20-1; clone size: NA; CDR3 DNA: TGCAGTGCTTTTCGATGGGCCAACAATGAGCAGTTCTTC; CDR3 protein: CSAFRWANNEQFF
J gene: TRBJ2-2; D gene: NA; V gene: TRBV20-1; clone size: few; CDR3 DNA: TGCAGTGCTAAGACGCCTAGGTGGACCGGGGAGCTGTTTTTT; CDR3 protein: CSAKTPRWTGELFF
J gene: TRBJ2-3; D gene: NA; V gene: TRBV5-1; clone size: many; CDR3 DNA: TGCGCCAGCAGCTTGGCCGGGGCAGCCGGCACAGATACGCAGTATTTT; CDR3 protein: CASSLAGAAGTDTQYF
J gene: TRBJ2-2; D gene: NA; V gene: TRBV5-1; clone size: NA; CDR3 DNA: TGCGCCAGCAGCTTGGGTATAGCGGCCGGGGAGCTGTTTTTT; CDR3 protein: CASSLGIAAGELFF
J gene: TRBJ2-2; D gene: NA; V gene: TRBV6-5; clone size: NA; CDR3 DNA: TGTGCCAGCAGTTATCGAGTTACGGGAGCGGAGAACACCGGGGAGCTGTTTTTT; CDR3 protein: CASSYRVTGAENTGELFF
J gene: TRBJ2-5; D gene: NA; V gene: TRBV24-1; clone size: few; CDR3 DNA: TGTGCCACCAGTGATCGTGCGACCCAGTACTTC; CDR3 protein: CATSDRATQYF
J gene: TRBJ2-1; D gene: NA; V gene: TRBV5-1; clone size: few; CDR3 DNA: TGCGCCAGCAGCTTGGAGTCAGGGATCAACAATGAGCAGTTCTTC; CDR3 protein: CASSLESGINNEQFF
J gene: TRBJ2-7; D gene: TRBD1; V gene: TRBV2; clone size: few; CDR3 DNA: TGTGCCAGCAGCTATGACAGGGGAATCCCCTACGAGCAGTACTTC; CDR3 protein: CASSYDRGIPYEQYF
J gene: TRBJ2-4; D gene: NA; V gene: TRBV20-1; clone size: NA; CDR3 DNA: TGCAGTGCAGAAAAAAACATTCAGTACTTC; CDR3 protein: CSAEKNIQYF
J gene: TRBJ1-6; D gene: NA; V gene: TRBV4-1; clone size: NA; CDR3 DNA: TGCGCCAGCAGCCAAGAAGAGGTGCGAACCCTTAATTCACCCCTCCACTTT; CDR3 protein: CASSQEEVRTLNSPLHF
J gene: TRBJ1-5; D gene: TRBD1; V gene: TRBV20-1; clone size: NA; CDR3 DNA: TGCAGTGCTACCCGGGACAGGGCATATCCCCAGCATTTT; CDR3 protein: CSATRDRAYPQHF
J gene: TRBJ2-5; D gene: NA; V gene: TRBV15; clone size: few; CDR3 DNA: TGTGCCACCAGCAGAGAGGACGGCCAAGAGACCCAGTACTTC; CDR3 protein: CATSREDGQETQYF
J gene: TRBJ2-6; D gene: NA; V gene: TRBV4-1; clone size: once; CDR3 DNA: TGCGCCAGCAGCCAAGATCGGGCGACCTCTGGGGCCAACGTCCTGACTTTC; CDR3 protein: CASSQDRATSGANVLTF
J gene: TRBJ2-2; D gene: NA; V gene: TRBV5-1; clone size: many; CDR3 DNA: TGCGCCAGCGTCGCGAACACCGGGGAGCTGTTTTTT; CDR3 protein: CASVANTGELFF
J gene: TRBJ1-1; D gene: NA; V gene: TRBV6-1; clone size: NA; CDR3 DNA: TGTGCCAGCAGTGAAGACAGCCGGGTGAACACTGAAGCTTTCTTT; CDR3 protein: CASSEDSRVNTEAFF
J gene: TRBJ2-2; D gene: NA; V gene: TRBV6-2/TRBV6-3; clone size: once; CDR3 DNA: TGTGCCAGCAGTTACCCTCCCGTGAACACCGGGGAGCTGTTTTTT; CDR3 protein: CASSYPPVNTGELFF
J gene: TRBJ2-1; D gene: NA; V gene: TRBV28; clone size: few; CDR3 DNA: TGTGCCACCAAGAGGGTAATCGGCAATGAGCAGTTCTTC; CDR3 protein: CATKRVIGNEQFF
J gene: TRBJ2-5; D gene: NA; V gene: TRBV12-3/TRBV12-4; clone size: few; CDR3 DNA: TGTGCCAGCAGTTTGCTCCAAGGGACCCAGTACTTC; CDR3 protein: CASSLLQGTQYF
J gene: TRBJ2-4; D gene: NA; V gene: TRBV18; clone size: few; CDR3 DNA: TGTGCCAGCTCACGGCAGGGGAGGCTAGCCAAAAACATTCAGTACTTC; CDR3 protein: CASSRQGRLAKNIQYF